This T cell receptor beta chain was retrieved from a study of cytomegalovirus exposure and HLA in healthy donors. Of note for this clone: The antigen is not known.

Study-wide findings and caveats: Per published accounts, TCR beta sequences correctly predicted the HLA-A and HLA-B alleles of most subjects. As a later analysis revealed, the rate of TCR association differed by HLA locus, with DRB1 most and HLA-C fewest.

The PCR ran on 60 Vbeta and 13 Jbeta primers. Original processing notes: The authors later counted 65 million to 80 million unique TCR beta chains, roughly 11 million of them shared. Only in-frame clones appear in the TCRdb table, and some are missing; sequencing was by immunoSEQ multiplex PCR. D and trimming were read from the DNA, whereas the V and J calls and clone size are those reported in that table. The table records some 110,000 clones, over 55% of them present only once. The TCR was taken from a female donor in good health and CMV-seronegative. The sample taken for sequencing was PBMCs.

CDR3 in amino acids: CASSEAGGLDTQYF. The CDR3 bases are TGTGCCAGCAGTGAAGCGGGAGGCTTGGATACGCAGTATTTT. This chain links TRBV25-1 with TRBJ2-3; TRBD2 matches 8 bases. The CDR3 runs 14 residues. Trimming cost V 2 bases and J 6 bases; bases outside gene matches: 4. The germline CDR1 and CDR2 sequences are MGHDK and SYGVNS.